This T cell receptor beta chain was identified in a study of blood T cell repertoires in COVID-19. Across the study: Samples came from the United States, Italy and Spain, spanning acute and convalescent COVID-19. The cDNA or gDNA used as material had been derived from T cells, B-cell-depleted T cells, or PBMCs.

The CDR3 runs 11 residues. Germline CDR1 is MNHEY and CDR2 is SVGAGI. V gave up 7 bases and J gave up 3 bases, with 6 bases separating them. Authors' data handling: Quantification of nucleated cells was approximated via reference gene primer amplification. Only in-frame clones appear in the TCRdb table, and some are missing; sequencing was by immunoSEQ multiplex PCR. V, J and clone size are taken as reported in that table, and D and trimming were inferred from the DNA itself. The sample consists of 140,000 or so clones, about 88% of them appearing once. V is TRBV6-5 and J is TRBJ2-5; D gene uncertain. The sequenced sample consisted of peripheral blood. The sequence derives from a human donor in a cohort sampled during active COVID-19. DNA of the CDR3: TGTGCCAGCACTTCCGAAGAGACCCAGTACTTC. This sequence encodes CASTSEETQYF.